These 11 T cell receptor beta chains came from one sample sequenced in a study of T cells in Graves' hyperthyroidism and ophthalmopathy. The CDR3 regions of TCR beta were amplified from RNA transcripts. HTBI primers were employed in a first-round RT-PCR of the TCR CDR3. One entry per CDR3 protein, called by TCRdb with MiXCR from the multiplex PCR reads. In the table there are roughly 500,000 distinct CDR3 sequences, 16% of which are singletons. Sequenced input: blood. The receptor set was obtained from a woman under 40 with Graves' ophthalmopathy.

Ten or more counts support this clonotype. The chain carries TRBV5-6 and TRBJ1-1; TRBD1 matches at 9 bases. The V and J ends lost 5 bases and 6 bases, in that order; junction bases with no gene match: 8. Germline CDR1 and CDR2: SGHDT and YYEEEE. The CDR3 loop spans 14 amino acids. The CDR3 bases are TGTGCCAGCAGTTATCGACAGGGGGTTTCTGAAGCTTTCTTT. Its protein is CASSYRQGVSEAFF.

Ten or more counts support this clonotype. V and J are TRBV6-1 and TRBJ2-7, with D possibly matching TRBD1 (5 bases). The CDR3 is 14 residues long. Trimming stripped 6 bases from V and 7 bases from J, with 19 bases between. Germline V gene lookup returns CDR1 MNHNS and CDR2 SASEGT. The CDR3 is CASRGRTLAEEQYF. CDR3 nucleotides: TGTGCCAGCAGGGGGCGGACGTTGGCGGAGGAGCAGTACTTC.

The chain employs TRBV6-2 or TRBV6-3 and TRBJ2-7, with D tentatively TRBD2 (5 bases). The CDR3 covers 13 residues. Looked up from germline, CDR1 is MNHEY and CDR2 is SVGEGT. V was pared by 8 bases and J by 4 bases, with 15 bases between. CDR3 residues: CASLGLGGYEQYF. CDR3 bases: TGTGCCAGCCTCGGGCTAGGAGGATACGAGCAGTACTTC.

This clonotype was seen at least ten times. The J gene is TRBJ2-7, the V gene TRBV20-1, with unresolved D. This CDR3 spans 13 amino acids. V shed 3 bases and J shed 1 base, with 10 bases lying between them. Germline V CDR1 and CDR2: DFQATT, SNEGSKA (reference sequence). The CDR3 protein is CSARTERSYEQYF. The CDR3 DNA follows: TGCAGTGCTAGGACGGAGAGGTCCTACGAGCAGTACTTC.

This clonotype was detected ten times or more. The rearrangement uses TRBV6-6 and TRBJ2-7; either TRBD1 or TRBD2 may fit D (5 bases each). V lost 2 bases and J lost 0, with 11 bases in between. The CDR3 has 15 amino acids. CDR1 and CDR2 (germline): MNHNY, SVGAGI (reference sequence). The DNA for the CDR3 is TGTGCCAGCAGTTACCAGGGACGGAGCTCCTACGAGCAGTACTTC. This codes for CASSYQGRSSYEQYF.

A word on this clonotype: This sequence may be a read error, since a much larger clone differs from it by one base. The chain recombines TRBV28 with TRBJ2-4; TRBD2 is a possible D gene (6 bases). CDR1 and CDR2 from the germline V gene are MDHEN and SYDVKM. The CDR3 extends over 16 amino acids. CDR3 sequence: CASNLLRGGPANIQYF. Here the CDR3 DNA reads TGTGCCAGCAATTTACTCCGTGGAGGGCCCGCAAACATTCAGTACTTC.

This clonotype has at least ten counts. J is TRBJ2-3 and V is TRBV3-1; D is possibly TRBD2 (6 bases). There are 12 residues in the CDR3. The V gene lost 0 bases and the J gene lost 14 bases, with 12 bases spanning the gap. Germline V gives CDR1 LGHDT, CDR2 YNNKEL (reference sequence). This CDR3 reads CASSQERLVPYF. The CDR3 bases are TGTGCCAGCAGCCAAGAACGACTAGTTCCGTATTTT.

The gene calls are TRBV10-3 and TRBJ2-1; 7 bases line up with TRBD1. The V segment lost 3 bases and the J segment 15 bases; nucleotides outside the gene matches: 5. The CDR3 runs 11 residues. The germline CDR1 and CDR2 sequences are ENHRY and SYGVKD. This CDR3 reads CAISDEGAGFF. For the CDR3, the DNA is TGTGCCATCAGTGATGAGGGGGCAGGGTTCTTC.

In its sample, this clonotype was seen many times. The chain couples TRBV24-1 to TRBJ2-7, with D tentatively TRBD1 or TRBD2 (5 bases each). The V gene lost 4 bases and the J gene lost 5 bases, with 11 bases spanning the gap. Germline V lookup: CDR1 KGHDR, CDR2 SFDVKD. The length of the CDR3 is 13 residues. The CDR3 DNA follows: TGTGCCACCAGTGACTCCAGGGACCACGAGCAGTACTTC. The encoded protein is CATSDSRDHEQYF.

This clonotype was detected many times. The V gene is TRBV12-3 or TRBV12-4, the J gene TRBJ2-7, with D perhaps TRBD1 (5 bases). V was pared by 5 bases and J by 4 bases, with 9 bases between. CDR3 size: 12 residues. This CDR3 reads CASSRTPYEQYF. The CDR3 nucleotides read TGTGCCAGCAGTCGGACACCATACGAGCAGTACTTC.

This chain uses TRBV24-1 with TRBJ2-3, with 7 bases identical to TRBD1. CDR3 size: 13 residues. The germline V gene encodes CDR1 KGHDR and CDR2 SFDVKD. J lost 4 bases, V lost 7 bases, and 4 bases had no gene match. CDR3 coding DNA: TGTGCCACCAGAGGGGGCGCCTCAGATACGCAGTATTTT. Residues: CATRGGASDTQYF.